The next 7 T cell receptor beta chains were all read from a single sample in a study of human T cells and chemical hapten exposure. TCRdb reprocessed the RACE reads with MiXCR, giving one entry per CDR3 protein. This table holds approximately 90,000 distinct CDR3 sequences, about 8.6% found once. Stated time point: healthy volunteer bleed at 2 weeks. RNA extraction used unfractionated whole blood as the source of total RNA. The specimen sequenced was whole blood. The receptors here all came from a female donor in good health. Some clones in this sample may be carry-over from other donors' samples.

This clonotype was counted at least ten times. CDR3 DNA sequence: TGTGCCAGCACCGAACGGGACCCACGGGATACGCAGTATTTT. As protein: CASTERDPRDTQYF. The chain employs TRBV6-6 and TRBJ2-3; the D gene could be TRBD1 or TRBD2 (5 bases each). V dropped 7 bases and J dropped 6 bases, with 17 bases sitting between them. Germline V CDR1 and CDR2: MNHNY, SVGAGI (reference sequence). The CDR3 spans 14 residues.

This clonotype was counted ten times or more. The rearrangement links TRBV10-3 to TRBJ2-7, with D possibly being TRBD1 or TRBD2 (5 bases each). CDR1 and CDR2 from the germline V gene are ENHRY and SYGVKD. The V and J ends lost 5 bases and 3 bases respectively, with 17 bases between them. The CDR3 is 15 residues long. The CDR3 DNA sequence: TGTGCCATCAGTTTCTCTTTGGGACGAAACTACGAGCAGTACTTC. Its translation is CAISFSLGRNYEQYF.

CDR3 in DNA: TGTGCCAGCAGACCGGGACAGGGTGAAGAGACCCAGTACTTC. Its protein is CASRPGQGEETQYF. J is TRBJ2-5 and V is TRBV2, with 9 bases fitting TRBD1. CDR3 size: 14 residues. The germline V gene has CDR1 SNHLY and CDR2 FYNNEI. V was clipped by 6 bases and J by 3 bases; unmatched bases: 5.

This clonotype has at least ten counts. The chain is built from TRBV7-9 and TRBJ2-4; 9 positions match TRBD2. The junction had 6 bases not matched to a gene; V was cut back by 1 base and J by 2 bases. The CDR3 totals 17 residues. Germline V CDR1 and CDR2: SEHNR, FQNEAQ (reference sequence). CDR3 loop: CASSLEVSGSSKNIQYF. The CDR3 nucleotides are TGTGCCAGCAGCTTAGAAGTTAGCGGGAGTTCCAAAAACATTCAGTACTTC.

In its sample, this clonotype was seen many times. DNA of the CDR3: TGTGCCAGTACCCTCTCAGGTATCCCGAACACCGGGGAGCTGTTTTTT. Translating gives CASTLSGIPNTGELFF. V gene TRBV19 combines with J gene TRBJ2-2; no firm D call. CDR3 size: 16 residues. Germline CDR1 reads LNHDA; CDR2 reads SQIVND (reference sequence). Deletions cut 7 bases from V and 0 bases from J, with 15 bases between. The variable domain in full, with the rest retrieved from reference TRBV19 and TRBJ2-2, is DGGITQSPKYLFRKEGQNVTLSCEQNLNHDAMYWYRQDPGQGLRLIYYSQIVNDFQKGDIAEGYSVSREKKESFPLTVTSAQKNPTAFYLCASTLSGIPNTGELFFGEGSRLTVL.

The chain recombines TRBV24-1 with TRBJ2-3, with D possibly matching TRBD2 (6 bases). Germline-derived CDR1 and CDR2 are KGHDR and SFDVKD. This CDR3 contains 16 residues. Trimming pared 5 bases from V and 0 bases from J, leaving 14 bases between. CDR3 protein: CATSGAEGSSTDTQYF. For the CDR3, the DNA is TGTGCCACCAGTGGGGCGGAGGGATCTAGCACAGATACGCAGTATTTT.

This clonotype has just a few counts. V usage is TRBV29-1 and J usage is TRBJ1-2, with D possibly TRBD1 on 6 matching bases. V lost 6 bases to trimming and J lost 4 bases, with 9 bases between them. The CDR3 is 11 amino acids. CDR1 and CDR2 (germline): SQVTM, ANQGSEA. As DNA, the CDR3 is TGCAGCGTCGGACAGAGCTATGGCTACACCTTC. This gives the protein CSVGQSYGYTF. The full variable domain, rest sourced from reference TRBV29-1 and TRBJ1-2, is SAVISQKPSRDICQRGTSLTIQCQVDSQVTMMFWYRQQPGQSLTLIATANQGSEATYESGFVIDKFPISRPNLTFSTLTVSNMSPEDSSIYLCSVGQSYGYTFGSGTRLTVV.